Listed below are T cell receptor beta chains from one sample, sequenced in a study of technical replicates of blood from several donors. Some clones are missing from TCRdb's copy, which holds only in-frame ones; the method was immunoSEQ multiplex PCR. The data hold some 56,000 clones, with roughly 95% observed a single time. Specimen: PBMCs. The source of these receptors is a human donor in good health. Some clones in this sample may be carry-over from other donors' samples. Each CDR3 is given with its conserved first and last residue. Fields, in order: CDR3 DNA, CDR3 protein, D gene, clone size, J gene, V gene. A D gene is named only where the DNA matches it firmly. Only part of the rows carry a size: once, few, many, or a class if the clone is expanded.

DNA: TGTGCCAGCAGCTCAGGGGCGTGGACACCGACCTCCTACGAGCAGTACTTC
CDR3: CASSSGAWTPTSYEQYF
D: -
size: -
J: TRBJ2-7
V: TRBV7-2

DNA: TGCGCCAGCAGCAGGGGACTAGACGCCTACGAGCAGTACTTC
CDR3: CASSRGLDAYEQYF
D: TRBD2
size: -
J: TRBJ2-7
V: TRBV5-1

DNA: TGCGCCAGCAGCCGCGGAGGGGCAGCGCGTTATAATGAAAAACTGTTTTTT
CDR3: CASSRGGAARYNEKLFF
D: -
size: -
J: TRBJ1-4
V: TRBV5-1

DNA: TGCAGTGCGCTGGGACAGAGGGGAGCTTTCTTT
CDR3: CSALGQRGAFF
D: TRBD1
size: few
J: TRBJ1-1
V: TRBV20-1

DNA: TGCGCCAGCAGTTCAAACACCGGGGAGCTGTTTTTT
CDR3: CASSSNTGELFF
D: -
size: -
J: TRBJ2-2
V: TRBV5-1

DNA: TGTGCCACCAGCCTAAGAGAGGTGGACACTGAAGCTTTCTTT
CDR3: CATSLREVDTEAFF
D: -
size: -
J: TRBJ1-1
V: TRBV15

DNA: TGTGCTAGTGGTTTGTCTCAGGTACAGAATGGCAATGAGCAGTTCTTC
CDR3: CASGLSQVQNGNEQFF
D: -
size: once
J: TRBJ2-1
V: TRBV12-5

DNA: TGCGCCAGCAGCCAAGAGGCCCACACCCTCTACGAGCAGTACTTC
CDR3: CASSQEAHTLYEQYF
D: -
size: -
J: TRBJ2-7
V: TRBV4-1

DNA: TGCGCCAGCAGCCAGGGGACATTGAACACCGGGGAGCTGTTTTTT
CDR3: CASSQGTLNTGELFF
D: -
size: -
J: TRBJ2-2
V: TRBV4-1

DNA: TGTGCCAGCAGCTTAGGAGGGGGATTAAACTATGGCTACACCTTC
CDR3: CASSLGGGLNYGYTF
D: -
size: -
J: TRBJ1-2
V: TRBV7-8

DNA: TGTGCCAGCAGCCAAGACGTCAGCCCAGGGTTCTCCTACGAGCAGTACTTC
CDR3: CASSQDVSPGFSYEQYF
D: -
size: -
J: TRBJ2-7
V: TRBV14

DNA: TGTGCCACCAGCCCACAGGGGGGACCGAACACCGGGGAGCTGTTTTTT
CDR3: CATSPQGGPNTGELFF
D: TRBD1
size: -
J: TRBJ2-2
V: TRBV15

DNA: TGTGCCAGCAGCTTAGCGCACTACGGCAATGAGCAGTTCTTC
CDR3: CASSLAHYGNEQFF
D: -
size: -
J: TRBJ2-1
V: TRBV7-8

DNA: TGTGCCAGCAGCTTACGGGACAGCGACTACGAGCAGTACTTC
CDR3: CASSLRDSDYEQYF
D: TRBD1
size: -
J: TRBJ2-7
V: TRBV5-4

DNA: TGTGCCAGCAGCTTAGGTAGCAGTCGATATGAAGCTTTCTTT
CDR3: CASSLGSSRYEAFF
D: -
size: -
J: TRBJ1-1
V: TRBV7-2

DNA: TGTGCCAGCAGCGTAGGACAGGGCTCTGGAAACACCATATATTTT
CDR3: CASSVGQGSGNTIYF
D: TRBD1
size: -
J: TRBJ1-3
V: TRBV9

DNA: TGCAGCGTTGATGTACTTGGGAACACTGAAGCTTTCTTT
CDR3: CSVDVLGNTEAFF
D: -
size: -
J: TRBJ1-1
V: TRBV29-1

DNA: TGCAGCGTCTGCACCGGGGGGAGCGGGAATCAGCTCCAGCATTTT
CDR3: CSVCTGGSGNQLQHF
D: -
size: -
J: TRBJ1-5
V: TRBV29-1

DNA: TGCGCCAGCAGCCAAATAGGGGGACACTACGAGCAGTACTTC
CDR3: CASSQIGGHYEQYF
D: -
size: -
J: TRBJ2-7
V: TRBV4-1

DNA: TGTGCCAGCAGTGATCAGGGTTCACCCCTCCACTTT
CDR3: CASSDQGSPLHF
D: -
size: -
J: TRBJ1-6
V: TRBV2

DNA: TGCAGCGTGGTCCCCGCGCGGGGGGGATTCGATGAGCAGTTCTTC
CDR3: CSVVPARGGFDEQFF
D: TRBD2
size: -
J: TRBJ2-1
V: TRBV29-1

DNA: TGTGCCAGCAGCTTAGCGACAGGAAGCTCCTACGAGCAGTACTTC
CDR3: CASSLATGSSYEQYF
D: -
size: -
J: TRBJ2-7
V: TRBV7-2

DNA: TGTGCCAGTACTACCACAGGGAACTATGGCTACACCTTC
CDR3: CASTTTGNYGYTF
D: -
size: -
J: TRBJ1-2
V: TRBV19

DNA: TGTGCCAGCAGCCAAGATTGGAGATCCTACAATGAGCAGTTCTTC
CDR3: CASSQDWRSYNEQFF
D: -
size: -
J: TRBJ2-1
V: TRBV14

DNA: TGTGCCAGCAGCTTGAGGCCAGCGGGGGGTACATACGAGCAGTACTTC
CDR3: CASSLRPAGGTYEQYF
D: TRBD2
size: -
J: TRBJ2-7
V: TRBV7-2

DNA: TGTGCCAGCAGTTACTCGAGGAGTGCCGGGGAGCTGTTTTTT
CDR3: CASSYSRSAGELFF
D: -
size: -
J: TRBJ2-2
V: TRBV6-5

DNA: TGTGCCAGCAGTGACTCATCCTCAGGGGCCGATACGCAGTATTTT
CDR3: CASSDSSSGADTQYF
D: -
size: once
J: TRBJ2-3
V: TRBV6-4

DNA: TGTGCCAGCAGTCCTGGACAGACTAATCAGCCCCAGCATTTT
CDR3: CASSPGQTNQPQHF
D: -
size: -
J: TRBJ1-5
V: TRBV2

DNA: TGTGCCAGCAGTCTGTCCGTAAACAATGAGCAGTTCTTC
CDR3: CASSLSVNNEQFF
D: -
size: once
J: TRBJ2-1
V: TRBV6-6

DNA: TGTGCCAGCAGCACCGGGGTTCGGGGGGGAGCTAACTATGGCTACACCTTC
CDR3: CASSTGVRGGANYGYTF
D: -
size: -
J: TRBJ1-2
V: TRBV7-9

DNA: TGTGCCAGCAGCCAAGATCCGGCTAGCGGGAGGGCCACCTACAATGAGCAGTTCTTC
CDR3: CASSQDPASGRATYNEQFF
D: TRBD2
size: -
J: TRBJ2-1
V: TRBV4-2

DNA: TGTGCCAGCAGCTACACAGGGGGGAATCAGCCCCAGCATTTT
CDR3: CASSYTGGNQPQHF
D: TRBD1
size: -
J: TRBJ1-5
V: TRBV5-5

DNA: TGTGCCAGCAGCCTAGGCGGGGGTAGTGAGACCCAGTACTTC
CDR3: CASSLGGGSETQYF
D: TRBD2
size: once
J: TRBJ2-5
V: TRBV7-8

DNA: TGCGCCAGCAGCCCAGGGACAGCTGACGAGCAGTACTTC
CDR3: CASSPGTADEQYF
D: TRBD1
size: -
J: TRBJ2-7
V: TRBV4-3

DNA: TGTGCCAGCTCACCCGGGGCAGGGGGAAACACTGAAGCTTTCTTT
CDR3: CASSPGAGGNTEAFF
D: TRBD1
size: -
J: TRBJ1-1
V: TRBV18

DNA: TGCGCCAGCAGCCAAGATATGTTGGGAAGCGGGGGCTTTAGTGAGCAGTTCTTC
CDR3: CASSQDMLGSGGFSEQFF
D: TRBD2
size: -
J: TRBJ2-1
V: TRBV4-1

DNA: TGTGCCAGCAGTATACGGGGGAGGCAAGAGACCCAGTACTTC
CDR3: CASSIRGRQETQYF
D: -
size: -
J: TRBJ2-5
V: TRBV6-1

DNA: TGTGCCAGTAGTATAGATCTGGCCAGGGCAGATACGCAGTATTTT
CDR3: CASSIDLARADTQYF
D: -
size: -
J: TRBJ2-3
V: TRBV19

DNA: TGTGCCAGCAGTGGAAAGTCAGGGGGCGCTTTCACCTACGAGCAGTACTTC
CDR3: CASSGKSGGAFTYEQYF
D: TRBD1
size: -
J: TRBJ2-7
V: TRBV6-1

DNA: TGTGCCAGCAGCTTCGGGAGACAGCCCCAGCATTTT
CDR3: CASSFGRQPQHF
D: -
size: -
J: TRBJ1-5
V: TRBV2

DNA: TGCAGTGCTAGTAAGAACACTGAAGCTTTCTTT
CDR3: CSASKNTEAFF
D: -
size: -
J: TRBJ1-1
V: TRBV20-1

DNA: TGTGCCAGCAGCCACCGGGACAGCGCTGACAATGAGCAGTTCTTC
CDR3: CASSHRDSADNEQFF
D: TRBD1
size: -
J: TRBJ2-1
V: TRBV7-9

DNA: TGTGCCAGCAGGGAGAGAGCGTCCCGACTAGCGGGACTAAGGTATGAGCAGTTCTTC
CDR3: CASRERASRLAGLRYEQFF
D: TRBD2
size: -
J: TRBJ2-1
V: TRBV7-9

DNA: TGTGCCAGCAGTTCTACCGGGACAGGGTTCAATGAGCAGTTCTTC
CDR3: CASSSTGTGFNEQFF
D: TRBD1
size: -
J: TRBJ2-1
V: TRBV5-4

DNA: TGTGCCAGTAGTATATCTTTAGGGACAACCACCTACGAGCAGTACTTC
CDR3: CASSISLGTTTYEQYF
D: -
size: -
J: TRBJ2-7
V: TRBV19

DNA: TGTGCCTGGAACAGGGGCACAGATACGCAGTATTTT
CDR3: CAWNRGTDTQYF
D: -
size: -
J: TRBJ2-3
V: TRBV30

DNA: TGTGCCAGCAGCCACTTCCTCCAAGAGACCCAGTACTTC
CDR3: CASSHFLQETQYF
D: -
size: -
J: TRBJ2-5
V: TRBV5-6

DNA: TGTGCCAGCAGTGACGAGAGTAGCGGGGGGTTGCCGGATACGCAGTATTTT
CDR3: CASSDESSGGLPDTQYF
D: TRBD2
size: -
J: TRBJ2-3
V: TRBV6-4

DNA: TGTGCCAGCAGTGCGGCTAGAGATACGCAGTATTTT
CDR3: CASSAARDTQYF
D: -
size: -
J: TRBJ2-3
V: TRBV2

DNA: TGTGCCACTAGACAGGGGGCAGATACGCAGTATTTT
CDR3: CATRQGADTQYF
D: TRBD1
size: -
J: TRBJ2-3
V: TRBV6-5